This T cell receptor beta chain was captured by sequencing in a study of T cells after yellow fever vaccination. The study, taken as a whole, reports: Post-booster samples contained most primary-vaccination clones (more than 95% CD4, almost 90% CD8). A minor fraction of clonotypes spanned both CD4 and CD8 compartments.

Trimming pared 3 bases from V and 4 bases from J, leaving 13 bases between. Germline V gene sequence: CDR1 KGHSH, CDR2 LQKENI. The CDR3 consists of 14 residues. In TCRdb, the 5' RACE reads were re-called with MiXCR into one record per CDR3 protein. Of a few hundred thousand distinct CDR3 sequences in the sample, around 9.3% were seen once. Many counts were recorded for this clonotype. Its antigen is still unknown. The input for sequencing was CD4+ T cells sorted from PBMCs, taken 5 days after the yellow fever booster vaccination. The rearrangement joins TRBV18 to TRBJ2-7, with D tentatively TRBD2 (5 bases). This sequence originates from a young man who received the YFV17D yellow fever vaccine. The CDR3 DNA follows: TGTGCCAGCTCACCGGCGGGCACCGCTTACGAGCAGTACTTC. Its translation is CASSPAGTAYEQYF.